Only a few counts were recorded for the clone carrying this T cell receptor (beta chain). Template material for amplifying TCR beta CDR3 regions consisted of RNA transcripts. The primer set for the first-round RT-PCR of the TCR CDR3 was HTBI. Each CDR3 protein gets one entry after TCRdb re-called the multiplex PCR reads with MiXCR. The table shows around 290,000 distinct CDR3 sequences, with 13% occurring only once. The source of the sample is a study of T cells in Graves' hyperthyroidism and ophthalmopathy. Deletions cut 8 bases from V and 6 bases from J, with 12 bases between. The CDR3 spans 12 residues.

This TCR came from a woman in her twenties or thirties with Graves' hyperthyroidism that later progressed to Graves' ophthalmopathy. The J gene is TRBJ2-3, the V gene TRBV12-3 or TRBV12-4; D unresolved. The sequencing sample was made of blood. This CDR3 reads CASGRAADTQYF. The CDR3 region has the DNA TGTGCCAGCGGTCGAGCTGCCGATACGCAGTATTTT.